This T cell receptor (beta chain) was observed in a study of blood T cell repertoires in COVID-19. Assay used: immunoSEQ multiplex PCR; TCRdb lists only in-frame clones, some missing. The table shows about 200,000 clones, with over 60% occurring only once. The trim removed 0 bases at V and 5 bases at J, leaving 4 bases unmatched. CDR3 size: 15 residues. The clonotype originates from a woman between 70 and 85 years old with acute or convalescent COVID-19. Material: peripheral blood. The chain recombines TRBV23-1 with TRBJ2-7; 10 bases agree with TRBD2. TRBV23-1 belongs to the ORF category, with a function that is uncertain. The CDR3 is CASSQSAGGPHEQYF. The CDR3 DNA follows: TGCGCCAGCAGTCAATCAGCGGGAGGGCCTCACGAGCAGTACTTC.